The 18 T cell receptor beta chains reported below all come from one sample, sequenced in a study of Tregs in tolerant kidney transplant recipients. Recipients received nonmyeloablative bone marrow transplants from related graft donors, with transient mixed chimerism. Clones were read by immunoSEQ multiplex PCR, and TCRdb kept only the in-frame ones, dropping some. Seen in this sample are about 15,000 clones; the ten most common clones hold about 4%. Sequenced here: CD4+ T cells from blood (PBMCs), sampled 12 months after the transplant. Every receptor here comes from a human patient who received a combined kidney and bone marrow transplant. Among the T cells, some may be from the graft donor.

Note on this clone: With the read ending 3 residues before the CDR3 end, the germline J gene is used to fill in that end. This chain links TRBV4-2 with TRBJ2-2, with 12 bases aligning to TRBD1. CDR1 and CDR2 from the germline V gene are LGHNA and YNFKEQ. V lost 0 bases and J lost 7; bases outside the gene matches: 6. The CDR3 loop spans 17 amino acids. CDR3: CASSQEGTGGAGGELFF. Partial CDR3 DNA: TGTGCCAGCAGCCAAGAAGGGACAGGGGGCGCCGGCGGGGAG.

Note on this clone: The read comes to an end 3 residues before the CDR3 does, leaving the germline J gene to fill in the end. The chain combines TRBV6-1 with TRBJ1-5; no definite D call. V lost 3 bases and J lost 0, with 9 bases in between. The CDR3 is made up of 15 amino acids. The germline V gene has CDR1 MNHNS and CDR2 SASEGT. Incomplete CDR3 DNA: TGTGCCAGCAGTGAGGGCAGTTATAGCAATCAGCCC. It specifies CASSEGSYSNQP. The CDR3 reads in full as CASSEGSYSNQPQHF.

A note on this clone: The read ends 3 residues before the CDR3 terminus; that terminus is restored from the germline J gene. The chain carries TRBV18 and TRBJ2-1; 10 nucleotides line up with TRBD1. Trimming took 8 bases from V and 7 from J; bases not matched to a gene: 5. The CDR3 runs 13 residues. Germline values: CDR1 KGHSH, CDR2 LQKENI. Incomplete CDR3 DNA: TGTGCCAGCCGACAGGGGGCGTCGAATGAG. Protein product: CASRQGASNE. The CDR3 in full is CASRQGASNEQFF.

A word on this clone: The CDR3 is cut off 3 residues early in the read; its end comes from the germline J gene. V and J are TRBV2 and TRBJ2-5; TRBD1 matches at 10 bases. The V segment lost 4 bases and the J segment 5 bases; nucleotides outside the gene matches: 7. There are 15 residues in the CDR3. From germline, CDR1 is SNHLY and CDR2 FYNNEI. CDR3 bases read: TGTGCCAGCAGTGGAAAGACAGGGGGCTACGAGACC. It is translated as CASSGKTGGYET. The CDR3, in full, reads CASSGKTGGYETQYF.

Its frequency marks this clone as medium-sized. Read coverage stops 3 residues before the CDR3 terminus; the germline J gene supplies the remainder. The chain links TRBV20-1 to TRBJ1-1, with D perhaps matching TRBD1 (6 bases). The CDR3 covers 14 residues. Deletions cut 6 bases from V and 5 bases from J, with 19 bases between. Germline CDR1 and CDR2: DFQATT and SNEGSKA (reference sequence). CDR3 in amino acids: CSAKIIGGPTEAFF. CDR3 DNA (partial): TGCAGTGCGAAAATTATCGGGGGGCCAACTGAA.

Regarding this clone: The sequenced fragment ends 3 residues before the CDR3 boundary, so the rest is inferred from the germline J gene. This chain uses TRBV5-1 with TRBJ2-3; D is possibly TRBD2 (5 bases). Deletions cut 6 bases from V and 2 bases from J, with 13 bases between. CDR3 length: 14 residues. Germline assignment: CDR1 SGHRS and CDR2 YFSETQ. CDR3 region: CASKSGFTTDTQYF. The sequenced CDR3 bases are TGCGCCAGCAAAAGCGGTTTCACCACAGATACG.

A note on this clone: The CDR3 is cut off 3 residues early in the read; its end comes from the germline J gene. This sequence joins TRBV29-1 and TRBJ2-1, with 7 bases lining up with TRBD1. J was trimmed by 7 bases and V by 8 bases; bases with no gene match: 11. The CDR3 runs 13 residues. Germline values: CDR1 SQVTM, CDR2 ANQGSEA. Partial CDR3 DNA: TGCAGCATCTCGGCCCACAGGGGAAATGAG. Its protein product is CSISAHRGNE. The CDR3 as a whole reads CSISAHRGNEQFF.

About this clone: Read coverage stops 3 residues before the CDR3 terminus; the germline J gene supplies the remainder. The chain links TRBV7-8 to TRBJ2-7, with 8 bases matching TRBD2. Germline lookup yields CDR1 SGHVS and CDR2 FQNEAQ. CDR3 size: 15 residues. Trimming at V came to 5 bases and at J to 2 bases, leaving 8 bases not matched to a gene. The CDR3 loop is CASSKGLAVTYEQYF. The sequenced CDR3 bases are TGTGCCAGCAGCAAAGGACTAGCTGTCACCTACGAG.

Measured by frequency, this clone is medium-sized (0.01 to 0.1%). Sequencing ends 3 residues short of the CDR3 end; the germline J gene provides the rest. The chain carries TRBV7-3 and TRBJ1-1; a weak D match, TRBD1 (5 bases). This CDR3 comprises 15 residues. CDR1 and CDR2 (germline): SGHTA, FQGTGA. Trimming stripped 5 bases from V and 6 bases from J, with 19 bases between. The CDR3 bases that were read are TGTGCCAGCAGCCCAGGACGGGGGACCGGAGCTGAA. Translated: CASSPGRGTGAE. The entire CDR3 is CASSPGRGTGAEAFF.

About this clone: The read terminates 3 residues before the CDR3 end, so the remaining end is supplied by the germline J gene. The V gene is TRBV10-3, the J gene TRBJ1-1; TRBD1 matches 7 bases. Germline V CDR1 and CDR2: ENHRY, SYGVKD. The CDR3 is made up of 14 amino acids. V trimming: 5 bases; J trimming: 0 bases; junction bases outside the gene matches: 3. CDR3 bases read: TGTGCCATCAGTAGACAGGGCCTGAACACTGAA. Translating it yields CAISRQGLNTE. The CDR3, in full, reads CAISRQGLNTEAFF.

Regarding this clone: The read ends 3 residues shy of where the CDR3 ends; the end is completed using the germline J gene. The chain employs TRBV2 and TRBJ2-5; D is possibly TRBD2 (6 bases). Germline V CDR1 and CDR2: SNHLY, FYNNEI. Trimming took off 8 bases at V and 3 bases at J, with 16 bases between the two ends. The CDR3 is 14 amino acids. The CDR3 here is CASGGVLAEETQYF. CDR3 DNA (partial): TGTGCCAGCGGAGGGGTTTTGGCGGAAGAGACC.

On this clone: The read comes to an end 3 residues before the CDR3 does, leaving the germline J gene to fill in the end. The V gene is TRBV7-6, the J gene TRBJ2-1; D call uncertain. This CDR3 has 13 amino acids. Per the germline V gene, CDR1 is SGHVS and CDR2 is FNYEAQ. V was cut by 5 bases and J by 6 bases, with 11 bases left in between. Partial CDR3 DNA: TGTGCCAGCAGCCCGAGTAGTTTCAATGAG. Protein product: CASSPSSFNE. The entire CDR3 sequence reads CASSPSSFNEQFF.

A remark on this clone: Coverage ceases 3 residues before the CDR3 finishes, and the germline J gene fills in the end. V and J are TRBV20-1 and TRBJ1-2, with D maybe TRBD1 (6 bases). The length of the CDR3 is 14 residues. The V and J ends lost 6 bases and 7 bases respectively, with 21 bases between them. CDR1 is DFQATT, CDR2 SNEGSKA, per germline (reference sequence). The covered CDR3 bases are TGCAGTGCCCAAGGAGGGGGTACAGTAGGTGGC. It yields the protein CSAQGGGTVGG. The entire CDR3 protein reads CSAQGGGTVGGYTF.

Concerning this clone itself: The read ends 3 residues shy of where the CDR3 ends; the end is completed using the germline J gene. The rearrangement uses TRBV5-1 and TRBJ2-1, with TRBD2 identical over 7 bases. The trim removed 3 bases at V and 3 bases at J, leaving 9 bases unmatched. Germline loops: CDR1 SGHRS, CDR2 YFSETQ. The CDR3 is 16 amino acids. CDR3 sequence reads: CASSSAPSGNYNEQFF. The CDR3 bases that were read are TGCGCCAGCAGCTCCGCACCCAGCGGGAACTACAATGAG.

CDR3 bases read: TGTGCCAGCATCCCCAGGGAAGGCCAAGAGACC. This encodes CASIPREGQET. The whole CDR3 reads CASIPREGQETQYF. The chain links TRBV2 to TRBJ2-5; weak D call: TRBD1 (5 bases). The read is 3 residues too short to cover the CDR3 end, so that end is filled in from the germline J gene. The CDR3 contains 14 residues. Between the trimmed V and J ends, which lost 7 bases and 1 base, there was a span of 13 bases. The V gene's germline CDR1 is SNHLY and CDR2 FYNNEI.

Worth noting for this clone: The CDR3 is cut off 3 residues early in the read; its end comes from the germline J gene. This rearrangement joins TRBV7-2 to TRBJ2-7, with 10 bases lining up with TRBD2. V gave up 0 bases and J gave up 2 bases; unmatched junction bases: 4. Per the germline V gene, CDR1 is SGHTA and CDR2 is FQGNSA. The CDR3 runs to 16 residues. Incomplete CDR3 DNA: TGTGCCAGCAGCTTAGCGGCTAGCGGGGGAACCTACGAG. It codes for CASSLAASGGTYE. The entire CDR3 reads CASSLAASGGTYEQYF. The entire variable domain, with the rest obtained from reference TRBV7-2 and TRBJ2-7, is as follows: GAGVSQSPSNKVTEKGKDVELRCDPISGHTALYWYRQSLGQGLEFLIYFQGNSAPDKSGLPSDRFSAERTGGSVSTLTIQRTQQEDSAVYLCASSLAASGGTYEQYFGPGTRLTVT.

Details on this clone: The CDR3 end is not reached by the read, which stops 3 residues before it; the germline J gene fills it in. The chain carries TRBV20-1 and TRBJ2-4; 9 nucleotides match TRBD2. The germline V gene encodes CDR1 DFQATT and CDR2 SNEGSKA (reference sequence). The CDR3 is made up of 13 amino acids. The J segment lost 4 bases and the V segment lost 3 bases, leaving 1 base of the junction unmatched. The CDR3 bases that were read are TGCAGTGCTAGTCTAGCGGGAAAAAACATT. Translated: CSASLAGKNI. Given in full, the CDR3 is CSASLAGKNIQYF.

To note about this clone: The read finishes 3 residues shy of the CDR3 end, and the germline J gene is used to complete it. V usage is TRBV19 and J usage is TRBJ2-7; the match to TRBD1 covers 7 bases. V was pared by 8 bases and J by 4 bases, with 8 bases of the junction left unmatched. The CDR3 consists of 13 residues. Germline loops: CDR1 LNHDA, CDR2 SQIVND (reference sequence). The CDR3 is CASRQGVGYEQYF. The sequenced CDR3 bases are TGTGCCAGTCGACAGGGAGTGGGTTACGAG.